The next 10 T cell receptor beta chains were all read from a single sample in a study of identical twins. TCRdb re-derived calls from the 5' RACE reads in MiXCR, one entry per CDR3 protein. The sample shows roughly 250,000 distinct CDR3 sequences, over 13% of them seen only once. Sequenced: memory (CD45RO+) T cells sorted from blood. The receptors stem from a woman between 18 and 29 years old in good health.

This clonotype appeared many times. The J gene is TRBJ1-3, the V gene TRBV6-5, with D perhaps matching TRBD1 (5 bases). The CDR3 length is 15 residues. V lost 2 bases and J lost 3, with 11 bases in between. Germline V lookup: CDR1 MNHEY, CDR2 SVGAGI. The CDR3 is CASSYGGVGGNTIYF. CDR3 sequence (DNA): TGTGCCAGCAGTTACGGAGGGGTGGGTGGAAACACCATATATTTT.

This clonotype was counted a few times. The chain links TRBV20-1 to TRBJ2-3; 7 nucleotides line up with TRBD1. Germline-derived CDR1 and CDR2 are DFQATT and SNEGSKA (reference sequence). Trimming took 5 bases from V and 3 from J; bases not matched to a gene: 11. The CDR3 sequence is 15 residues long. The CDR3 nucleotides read TGCAGTGCTGTAATCCCGGGACAGAGGACAGATACGCAGTATTTT. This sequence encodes CSAVIPGQRTDTQYF.

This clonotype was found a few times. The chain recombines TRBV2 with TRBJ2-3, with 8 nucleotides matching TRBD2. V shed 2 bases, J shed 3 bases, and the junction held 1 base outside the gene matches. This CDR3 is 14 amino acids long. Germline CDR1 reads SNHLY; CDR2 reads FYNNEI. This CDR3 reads CASSESGRTDTQYF. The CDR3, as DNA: TGTGCCAGCAGTGAAAGCGGGAGAACAGATACGCAGTATTTT.

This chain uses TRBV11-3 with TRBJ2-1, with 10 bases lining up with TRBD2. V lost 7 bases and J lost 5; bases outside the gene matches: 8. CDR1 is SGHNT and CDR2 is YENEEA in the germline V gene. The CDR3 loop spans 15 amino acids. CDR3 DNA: TGTGCCAGCACAACCCACACTAGCGGGAACAATGAGCAGTTCTTC. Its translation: CASTTHTSGNNEQFF.

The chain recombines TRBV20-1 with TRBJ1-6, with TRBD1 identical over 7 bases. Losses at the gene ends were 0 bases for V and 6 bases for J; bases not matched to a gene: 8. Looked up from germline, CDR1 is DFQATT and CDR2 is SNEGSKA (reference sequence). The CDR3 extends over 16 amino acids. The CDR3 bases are TGCAGTGCTAGAGACTCAAGACAGGGAGCTAATTCACCCCTCCACTTT. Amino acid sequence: CSARDSRQGANSPLHF.

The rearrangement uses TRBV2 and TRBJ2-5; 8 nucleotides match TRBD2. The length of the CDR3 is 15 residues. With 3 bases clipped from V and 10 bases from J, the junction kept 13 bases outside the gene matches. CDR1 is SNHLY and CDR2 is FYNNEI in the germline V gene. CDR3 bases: TGTGCCAGCAGTGACGGTAGCGGGGCCAAGTGGGACCAGTACTTC. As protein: CASSDGSGAKWDQYF.

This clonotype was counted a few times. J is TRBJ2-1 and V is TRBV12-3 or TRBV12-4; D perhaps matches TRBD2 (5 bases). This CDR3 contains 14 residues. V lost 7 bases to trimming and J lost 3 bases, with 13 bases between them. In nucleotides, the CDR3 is TGTGCCAGCACTCCCCCGGGGATCTACAATGAGCAGTTCTTC. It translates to CASTPPGIYNEQFF.

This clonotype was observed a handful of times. CDR3 in amino acids: CSALTGGNTEAFF. The DNA of the CDR3 is TGCAGTGCTTTGACAGGGGGGAACACTGAAGCTTTCTTT. The J gene is TRBJ1-1, the V gene TRBV20-1, with TRBD1 matching 9 bases. The V segment lost 5 bases and the J segment 1 base; nucleotides outside the gene matches: 2. Germline V CDR1 and CDR2: DFQATT, SNEGSKA (reference sequence). This CDR3 has 13 residues.

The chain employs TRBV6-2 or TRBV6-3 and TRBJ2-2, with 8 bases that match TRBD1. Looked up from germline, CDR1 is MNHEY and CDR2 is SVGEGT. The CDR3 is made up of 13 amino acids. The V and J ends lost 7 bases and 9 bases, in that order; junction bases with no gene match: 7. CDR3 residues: CASTTGGSRELFF. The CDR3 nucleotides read TGTGCCAGCACCACAGGGGGTTCCAGGGAGCTGTTTTTT.

CDR3 region: CASSSGTGKETQYF. In DNA form, the CDR3 reads TGTGCCAGCAGCTCCGGGACAGGGAAAGAGACCCAGTACTTC. The chain combines TRBV11-2 with TRBJ2-5; 9 positions match TRBD1. The V gene end was trimmed by 4 bases and the J gene end by 3 bases; junction bases not matched to a gene: 3. The CDR3 is 14 residues long. CDR1 and CDR2 (germline): SGHAT, FQNNGV.